The 6 T cell receptor beta chains below were found in one sample sequenced in a study of blood T cell repertoires in COVID-19. TCRdb's copy holds only in-frame clones and misses some; the assay was immunoSEQ multiplex PCR. The sample records 200,000 to 250,000 clones, 85% to 90% being singletons. Specimen: PBMCs or T cells enriched from blood (not recorded which). These receptors were taken from a man aged 45-65 years who had been exposed to COVID-19.

V gene TRBV28 combines with J gene TRBJ2-1, with 12 bases that match TRBD2. CDR3 length: 17 residues. Germline V gene lookup returns CDR1 MDHEN and CDR2 SYDVKM. J lost 7 bases, V lost 5 bases, and 12 bases had no gene match. The CDR3 loop is CASSIHLAGGRGNEQFF. The CDR3, as DNA: TGTGCCAGCAGTATCCATCTAGCGGGAGGGCGAGGAAATGAGCAGTTCTTC.

Only a few counts were recorded for this clone. This chain connects TRBV11-2 to TRBJ2-2, with a tentative D call TRBD2 (5 bases). Germline CDR1 reads SGHAT; CDR2 reads FQNNGV. Deletions cut 4 bases from V and 6 bases from J, with 18 bases between. This CDR3 has 16 amino acids. The CDR3 nucleotides are TGTGCCAGCAGCTCTGTTGGAAAATTGGAGGCCGGGGAGCTGTTTTTT. Residues: CASSSVGKLEAGELFF.

The chain carries TRBV6-1 and TRBJ2-7, with 8 bases aligning to TRBD2. V shed 0 bases and J 1 base; nucleotides not matched to a gene: 8. Germline CDR1 MNHNS, CDR2 SASEGT. The CDR3 loop spans 17 amino acids. In DNA form, the CDR3 reads TGTGCCAGCAGTGAAGCGATGAGCGGGGGAAGTTCCTACGAGCAGTACGTC. This codes for CASSEAMSGGSSYEQYV.

The chain joins TRBV24-1 to TRBJ1-2, with D possibly matching TRBD1 (6 bases). The germline CDR1 and CDR2 sequences are KGHDR and SFDVKD. V was shortened by 2 bases and J by 3 bases, with 9 bases between the two germline ends. The CDR3 extends over 14 amino acids. CDR3 in DNA: TGTGCCACCAGTGATTCCAGGGGTGACTATGGCTACACCTTC. Translation: CATSDSRGDYGYTF.

The genes are TRBV6-1 and TRBJ2-4; a possible D gene is TRBD1 (7 bases). Germline-derived CDR1 and CDR2 are MNHNS and SASEGT. Trimming left V 3 bases short and J 3 bases short, with 12 bases between. The CDR3 extends over 15 amino acids. CDR3 bases: TGTGCCAGCAGTGACAGGGGGGTAGTCAAAAACATTCAGTACTTC. Encoded protein: CASSDRGVVKNIQYF.

The chain couples TRBV7-9 to TRBJ1-4, with D possibly being TRBD1 (5 bases). The V end was cut by 2 bases, the J end by 3 bases, with 10 bases between. This CDR3 is 15 amino acids long. Germline V lookup: CDR1 SEHNR, CDR2 FQNEAQ (reference sequence). CDR3 loop: CASSLLRVANEKLFF. CDR3 coding DNA: TGTGCCAGCAGCTTACTCAGGGTGGCTAATGAAAAACTGTTTTTT. The complete variable domain, with remaining parts taken from reference TRBV7-9 and TRBJ1-4, reads DTGVSQNPRHKITKRGQNVTFRCDPISEHNRLYWYRQTLGQGPEFLTYFQNEAQLEKSRLLSDRFSAERPKGSFSTLEIQRTEQGDSAMYLCASSLLRVANEKLFFGSGTQLSVL.